This TCR beta chain is drawn from a study of blood T cells in healthy people across ages. Trimming removed 2 bases at V and 9 bases at J, with 23 bases between. CDR1 is SNHLY and CDR2 is FYNNEI in the germline V gene. This CDR3 is built from 18 residues. With a J-beta primer mix and a sample-barcoded 5' primer, a second PCR ran about 7 to 11 cycles. TCRdb fed the 5' RACE reads into MiXCR, producing one record per CDR3 protein. There are 1.6 million or so distinct CDR3 sequences in the sample; around 36% occur only once, and approximately 11% lies in the top ten. To note about this clonotype: Its antigen remains unknown.

The study, taken as a whole, reports: There was a strong correlation between TCR beta diversity and naive T cell percentage. Both higher diversity and more naive CD4+ cells marked long-lived donors when set against aged donors. The study regarded diversity estimates from one million T cells as underestimates.

The V call is TRBV2, the J call TRBJ1-6, with TRBD1 as a possible D gene (5 bases). The sample comprised blood. The receptor comes from a woman aged 25 to 39 in good health. The CDR3 reads CASSEYVRGRSRGSPLHF. The CDR3 region has the DNA TGTGCCAGCAGTGAATACGTTAGGGGACGCAGTCGGGGTTCACCCCTCCACTTT.